These 32 T cell receptor beta chains were all obtained from the same sample, sequenced in a study of human T cells and chemical hapten exposure. Specified time point: patch test 2, 6 weeks after DPC sensitization. Treatment defined: therapeutic diphenylcyclopropenone sensitization with weekly scalp DPC. TCRdb called the RACE reads again in MiXCR, with one record for every CDR3 protein. This table has 85,000 to 95,000 distinct CDR3 sequences, 8% to 13% appearing once. This sample comprised whole blood, obtained in connection with sensitization to the hapten diphenylcyclopropenone (DPC). These receptors came from a man aged 35 to 55 with alopecia areata. Some clones in this sample may be carry-over from other donors' samples.

V and J are TRBV19 and TRBJ2-5, with 8 bases fitting TRBD1. This CDR3 is built from 14 residues. Per germline, CDR1 LNHDA and CDR2 SQIVND (reference sequence). J gave up 3 bases and V 6 bases, and 6 bases lay outside the gene matches. The CDR3 sequence is CASRLRQGKETQYF. The DNA for the CDR3 is TGTGCCAGTAGGCTCCGACAGGGGAAAGAGACCCAGTACTTC.

This clonotype was seen repeatedly, ten times or more. V and J are TRBV12-3 or TRBV12-4 and TRBJ1-2, with D possibly being TRBD1 (5 bases). V lost 5 bases, J lost 7 bases, and 14 bases lay in between. This CDR3 contains 13 residues. CDR3 sequence (DNA): TGTGCCAGCAGTCCGGTTCGGGGGGGTGGCTACACCTTC. Translation: CASSPVRGGGYTF.

This clonotype has more than one count but fewer than ten. CDR3 sequence: CASSGQGAWETQYF. DNA for the CDR3: TGTGCCAGTTCCGGACAGGGGGCTTGGGAGACCCAGTACTTC. V and J are TRBV2 and TRBJ2-5; 11 bases map to TRBD1. The CDR3 covers 14 residues. Germline V CDR1 and CDR2: SNHLY, FYNNEI. With 9 bases clipped from V and 5 bases from J, the junction kept 8 bases outside the gene matches.

The rearrangement links TRBV30 to TRBJ2-5, with D unresolved. CDR1 and CDR2 from the germline V gene are GTSNPN and SVGIG (reference sequence). This CDR3 spans 12 amino acids. Between the trimmed V and J ends, which lost 3 bases and 4 bases, there was a span of 9 bases. The CDR3 loop reads CAWSPLRETQYF. The CDR3 nucleotides read TGTGCCTGGAGCCCCCTCCGAGAGACCCAGTACTTC.

This chain connects TRBV7-2 to TRBJ2-3, with 8 bases fitting TRBD2. This CDR3 is built from 15 residues. The ends lost 4 bases at V and 4 bases at J; junction bases unmatched: 7. From germline, CDR1 is SGHTA and CDR2 FQGNSA. The CDR3 sequence: CASSSGSGSPDTQYF. CDR3 nucleotides: TGTGCCAGCAGCTCGGGAAGCGGGAGTCCAGATACGCAGTATTTT.

This clonotype has a handful of counts. The J gene is TRBJ2-1, the V gene TRBV9, with D tentatively TRBD1 (6 bases). The CDR3 is made up of 11 amino acids. Germline V CDR1 and CDR2: SGDLS, YYNGEE. V lost 3 bases to trimming and J lost 11 bases, with 9 bases between them. CDR3 in DNA: TGTGCCAGCAGCGGAACAGGGCAGCAGTTCTTC. It is translated as CASSGTGQQFF.

This CDR3 reads CASSLPQGNTEAFF. In DNA form, the CDR3 reads TGTGCCAGCAGCCTTCCACAGGGAAACACTGAAGCTTTCTTT. The rearrangement joins TRBV7-9 to TRBJ1-1; D might be TRBD1 (6 bases). This CDR3 contains 14 residues. CDR1 SEHNR and CDR2 FQNEAQ come from the germline V gene (reference sequence). Deletions cut 5 bases from V and 2 bases from J, with 12 bases between. Using reference TRBV7-9 and TRBJ1-1 for the parts outside the CDR3, the full variable domain is DTGVSQNPRHKITKRGQNVTFRCDPISEHNRLYWYRQTLGQGPEFLTYFQNEAQLEKSRLLSDRFSAERPKGSFSTLEIQRTEQGDSAMYLCASSLPQGNTEAFFGQGTRLTVV.

This clonotype was observed a handful of times. The chain employs TRBV19 and TRBJ2-1; 10 positions agree with TRBD2. Germline loops: CDR1 LNHDA, CDR2 SQIVND (reference sequence). After removal of 4 bases from V and 7 bases from J, the junction contained 7 bases not matched to a gene. CDR3 length: 15 amino acids. The CDR3 loop reads CASSTLAGVSNEQFF. The CDR3 DNA follows: TGTGCCAGTAGTACGCTAGCGGGAGTATCAAATGAGCAGTTCTTC.

The V and J genes are TRBV6-5 and TRBJ2-6; TRBD1 matches at 7 bases. This CDR3 is 16 amino acids long. The V and J ends lost 5 bases and 0 bases, in that order; junction bases with no gene match: 4. Germline CDR1 and CDR2: MNHEY and SVGAGI. In DNA, the CDR3 is TGTGCCAGCAGTCGGGACAGCAACTCTGGGGCCAACGTCCTGACTTTC. Translating it yields CASSRDSNSGANVLTF.

This chain connects TRBV18 to TRBJ1-2, with 10 bases lining up with TRBD1. The J segment lost 0 bases and the V segment lost 3 bases, leaving 4 bases of the junction unmatched. In germline, CDR1 is KGHSH, CDR2 LQKENI. There are 16 residues in the CDR3. DNA of the CDR3: TGTGCCAGCTCACCGCGACAGGGGGCGGCTAACTATGGCTACACCTTC. Encoded protein: CASSPRQGAANYGYTF.

Ten or more counts support this clonotype. The rearrangement links TRBV5-1 to TRBJ1-5, with 7 bases lining up with TRBD1. From germline, CDR1 is SGHRS and CDR2 YFSETQ. This CDR3 spans 15 amino acids. J gave up 1 base and V 0 bases, and 1 base lay outside the gene matches. CDR3 residues: CASSLAGQSNQPQHF. The CDR3 coding sequence is TGCGCCAGCAGCTTGGCGGGACAGAGCAATCAGCCCCAGCATTTT.

This clonotype was seen only a few times. This chain links TRBV28 with TRBJ2-3; 12 nucleotides agree with TRBD2. The CDR3 loop spans 18 amino acids. The germline V gene encodes CDR1 MDHEN and CDR2 SYDVKM. V was pared by 1 base and J by 6 bases, with 11 bases of the junction left unmatched. This CDR3 reads CASSLSSGLAGQGDTQYF. CDR3 nucleotide sequence: TGTGCCAGCAGTTTATCTTCGGGACTAGCGGGCCAGGGGGATACGCAGTATTTT.

The rearrangement uses TRBV10-2 and TRBJ2-3; 10 bases fit TRBD2. V was clipped by 8 bases and J by 6 bases; unmatched bases: 11. Germline lookup yields CDR1 WSHSY and CDR2 SAAADI. The CDR3 has 15 residues. CDR3: CASLGAGGPADTQYF. The CDR3 bases are TGCGCCAGCTTAGGAGCGGGAGGGCCCGCGGATACGCAGTATTTT.

V usage is TRBV12-3 or TRBV12-4 and J usage is TRBJ1-1; 7 bases are shared with TRBD1. J gave up 4 bases and V 3 bases, and 5 bases lay outside the gene matches. There are 14 residues in the CDR3. CDR3 amino acids: CASSLGQSRTEAFF. CDR3 nucleotides: TGTGCCAGCAGTTTGGGACAGTCGCGCACTGAAGCTTTCTTT.

This chain joins TRBV4-1 and TRBJ2-7, with unresolved D. The V gene's germline CDR1 is MGHRA and CDR2 YSYEKL. Trimming pared 1 base from V and 4 bases from J, leaving 8 bases between. There are 13 residues in the CDR3. The CDR3 loop is CASSQGQEYEQYF. The CDR3 DNA follows: TGCGCCAGCAGCCAAGGGCAGGAGTACGAGCAGTACTTC.

CDR3 in DNA: TGTGCCAGCAGCTTCTTGGGACTACCGGTCTACGAGCAGTACTTC. It encodes CASSFLGLPVYEQYF. The chain links TRBV7-8 to TRBJ2-7, with 7 bases lining up with TRBD2. The CDR3 spans 15 residues. Germline lookup yields CDR1 SGHVS and CDR2 FQNEAQ. Trimming cost V 3 bases and J 3 bases; bases outside gene matches: 8.

This clonotype was seen a few times. The chain uses TRBV28 and TRBJ2-2; TRBD2 aligns across 11 bases. V shed 7 bases, J shed 6 bases, and the junction held 16 bases outside the gene matches. CDR1 is MDHEN, CDR2 SYDVKM, per germline. The CDR3 sequence is 18 residues long. CDR3 sequence (DNA): TGTGCCAGCACCCTAAGCCCGACTAGCGGGGAACTGGCCGGGGAGCTGTTTTTT. This encodes CASTLSPTSGELAGELFF.

This chain links TRBV7-9 with TRBJ1-4, with 7 bases matching TRBD1. With V trimmed by 4 bases and J by 4 bases, 9 bases remained unmatched. From germline, CDR1 is SEHNR and CDR2 FQNEAQ (reference sequence). CDR3 length equals 16 residues. The CDR3: CASSSLSWDSNEKLFF. CDR3 nucleotides: TGTGCCAGCAGCTCGCTTAGCTGGGACAGTAATGAAAAACTGTTTTTT.

V and J are TRBV12-3 or TRBV12-4 and TRBJ2-1; D unresolved. Between the trimmed V and J ends, which lost 6 bases and 7 bases, there was a span of 13 bases. The CDR3 has 13 residues. The CDR3 loop is CASRDVNSNEQFF. Written as DNA, the CDR3 is TGTGCCAGCAGGGACGTAAATAGTAATGAGCAGTTCTTC.

In this sample, this clonotype turned up a few times. The chain links TRBV7-9 to TRBJ1-6; 10 positions match TRBD1. Per germline, CDR1 SEHNR and CDR2 FQNEAQ (reference sequence). CDR3 length: 14 residues. J gave up 9 bases and V 5 bases, and 4 bases lay outside the gene matches. The CDR3 region has the DNA TGTGCCAGCAGCCACAGGGACAGGGGTTCACCCCTCCACTTT. The encoded protein is CASSHRDRGSPLHF.

The sample holds a few counts of this clonotype. The chain carries TRBV6-2 or TRBV6-3 and TRBJ2-7; weak D call: TRBD1 (6 bases). The ends were cut back, 7 bases at V and 6 bases at J, with 19 bases in the middle. Germline CDR1 and CDR2: MNHEY and SVGEGT. The CDR3 totals 14 residues. The CDR3 reads CASTQPPGVGEQYV. In DNA form, the CDR3 reads TGTGCCAGCACCCAACCCCCAGGGGTTGGCGAGCAGTACGTC.

Here the CDR3 DNA reads TGTGCCAGCAGTTTTCAGACAGGGGGCAGTCAGCCCCAGCATTTT. Translation: CASSFQTGGSQPQHF. V gene TRBV12-3 or TRBV12-4 combines with J gene TRBJ1-5; 10 bases are shared with TRBD1. The CDR3 sequence is 15 residues long. J lost 6 bases, V lost 3 bases, and 5 bases had no gene match.

This chain joins TRBV6-6 and TRBJ2-3; D gene unclear. Trimming took 1 base from V and 0 from J, leaving 5 bases between them. The CDR3 is made up of 14 amino acids. Looked up from germline, CDR1 is MNHNY and CDR2 is SVGAGI (reference sequence). CDR3 in DNA: TGTGCCAGCAGTTACTTGCTAAGCACAGATACGCAGTATTTT. Its protein product is CASSYLLSTDTQYF.

This chain connects TRBV20-1 to TRBJ1-1; the D gene is possibly TRBD1 (5 bases). The V end was cut by 4 bases, the J end by 0 bases, with 18 bases between. The CDR3 extends over 16 amino acids. Germline loops: CDR1 DFQATT, CDR2 SNEGSKA (reference sequence). CDR3 in DNA: TGCAGTGCTACCCCAGGGCAGGGCGGAATGAACACTGAAGCTTTCTTT. Its translation is CSATPGQGGMNTEAFF.

The sample holds a few counts of this clonotype. The V gene is TRBV11-3, the J gene TRBJ2-3, with 11 bases aligning to TRBD2. Per the germline V gene, CDR1 is SGHNT and CDR2 is YENEEA. Unmatched junction bases numbered 5, after V lost 0 bases and J lost 0 bases. The CDR3 has 18 residues. The CDR3 region has the DNA TGTGCCAGCAGCTTAGATCTTAGGACTAGCGGGAGCACAGATACGCAGTATTTT. Translated, it gives CASSLDLRTSGSTDTQYF.

This clonotype was seen many times. This chain connects TRBV12-3 or TRBV12-4 to TRBJ2-2, with 10 bases identical to TRBD1. V gave up 5 bases and J gave up 7 bases; unmatched junction bases: 4. This CDR3 comprises 14 residues. The CDR3 is CASSPGQGIGELFF. Written as DNA, the CDR3 is TGTGCCAGCAGTCCGGGACAGGGGATCGGGGAGCTGTTTTTT.

This clonotype was seen only a few times. The V call is TRBV7-9, the J call TRBJ2-2, with 9 bases identical to TRBD1. Germline CDR1 reads SEHNR; CDR2 reads FQNEAQ (reference sequence). The trim removed 6 bases at V and 2 bases at J, leaving 4 bases unmatched. There are 15 residues in the CDR3. CDR3 DNA sequence: TGTGCCAGCAGGAACAGGGGGCTCAACACCGGGGAGCTGTTTTTT. Protein sequence: CASRNRGLNTGELFF.

This clonotype has a handful of counts. This chain connects TRBV4-1 to TRBJ2-1; 12 bases line up with TRBD2. CDR1 and CDR2 (germline): MGHRA, YSYEKL. The CDR3 is 16 amino acids. V shed 3 bases, J shed 4 bases, and the junction held 4 bases outside the gene matches. The chain's CDR3 is CASSHLGTSGYNEQFF. CDR3 sequence (DNA): TGCGCCAGCAGCCATCTAGGGACTAGCGGGTACAATGAGCAGTTCTTC.

V usage is TRBV12-3 or TRBV12-4 and J usage is TRBJ1-1, with TRBD1 as a possible D gene (6 bases). The V end lost 7 bases, the J end lost 0 bases, and 21 bases lay between the germline ends. This CDR3 has 17 residues. CDR3 sequence (DNA): TGTGCCAGCACCCTCGACCGGGGGGGGGCCATGAACACTGAAGCTTTCTTT. It specifies CASTLDRGGAMNTEAFF.

The rearrangement uses TRBV6-1 and TRBJ1-5, with D perhaps TRBD1 (5 bases). The CDR3 runs 14 residues. The V gene's germline CDR1 is MNHNS and CDR2 SASEGT. Trimming removed 8 bases at V and 4 bases at J, with 15 bases between. In DNA form, the CDR3 reads TGTGCCAGCCGGGACTCATTCCCTAATCAGCCCCAGCATTTT. Its translation is CASRDSFPNQPQHF.

This clonotype was counted many times. The genes are TRBV20-1 and TRBJ1-5; a possible D gene is TRBD1 (5 bases). The CDR3 covers 14 residues. V lost 3 bases to trimming and J lost 0 bases, with 9 bases between them. The germline CDR1 and CDR2 sequences are DFQATT and SNEGSKA (reference sequence). CDR3 residues: CSARGGSSNQPQHF. The CDR3 region has the DNA TGCAGTGCTAGGGGGGGTAGTAGCAATCAGCCCCAGCATTTT.

In this sample, this clonotype turned up many times. The V and J genes are TRBV7-9 and TRBJ1-1; 7 bases fit TRBD1. This CDR3 region has 16 residues. Trimming removed 4 bases from V and 4 bases from J; junction bases left unmatched: 12. Germline V gene data show CDR1 as SEHNR and CDR2 as FQNEAQ (reference sequence). The CDR3 DNA sequence: TGTGCCAGCAGCTCGCGGTTAACAGGGGAGGGCACTGAAGCTTTCTTT. Its translation is CASSSRLTGEGTEAFF.